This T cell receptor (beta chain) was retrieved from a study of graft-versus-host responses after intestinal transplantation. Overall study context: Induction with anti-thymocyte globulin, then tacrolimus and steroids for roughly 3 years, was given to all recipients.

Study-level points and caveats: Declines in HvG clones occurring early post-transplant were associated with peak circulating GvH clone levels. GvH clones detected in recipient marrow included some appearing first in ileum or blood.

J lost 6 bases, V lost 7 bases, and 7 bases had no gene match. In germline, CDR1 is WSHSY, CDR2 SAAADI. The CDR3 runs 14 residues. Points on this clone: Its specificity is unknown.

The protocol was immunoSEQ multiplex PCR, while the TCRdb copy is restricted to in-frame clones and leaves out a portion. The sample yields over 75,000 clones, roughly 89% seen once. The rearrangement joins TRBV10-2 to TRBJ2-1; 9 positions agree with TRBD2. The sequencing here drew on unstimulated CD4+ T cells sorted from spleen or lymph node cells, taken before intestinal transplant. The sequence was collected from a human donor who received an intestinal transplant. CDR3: CASKATSGPNEQFF. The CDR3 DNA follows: TGCGCCAGCAAGGCGACTAGCGGACCCAATGAGCAGTTCTTC.